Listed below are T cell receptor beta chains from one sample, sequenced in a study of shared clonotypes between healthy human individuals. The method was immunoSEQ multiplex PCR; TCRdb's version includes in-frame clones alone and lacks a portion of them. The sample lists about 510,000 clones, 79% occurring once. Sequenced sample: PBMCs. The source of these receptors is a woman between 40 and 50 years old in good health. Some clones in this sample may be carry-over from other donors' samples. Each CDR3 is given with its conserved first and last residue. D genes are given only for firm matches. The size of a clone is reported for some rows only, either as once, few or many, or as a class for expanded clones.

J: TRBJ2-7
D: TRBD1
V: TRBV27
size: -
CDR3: CASSQDRPSSYEQYF
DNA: TGTGCCAGCAGCCAGGACAGGCCTTCCTCCTACGAGCAGTACTTC

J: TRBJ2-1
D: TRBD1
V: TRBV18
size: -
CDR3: CASSPGQGVTYNEQFF
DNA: TGTGCCAGCTCACCCGGACAGGGTGTCACCTACAATGAGCAGTTCTTC

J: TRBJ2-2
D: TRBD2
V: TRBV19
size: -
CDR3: CASSIQAGDSNTGELFF
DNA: TGTGCCAGTAGTATCCAAGCGGGGGATTCGAACACCGGGGAGCTGTTTTTT

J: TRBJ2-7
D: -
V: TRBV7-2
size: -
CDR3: CASSQGPNSYEQYF
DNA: TGTGCCAGCAGCCAGGGGCCCAACTCCTACGAGCAGTACTTC

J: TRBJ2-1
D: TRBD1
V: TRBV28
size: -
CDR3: CASIRRWTGGFNEQFF
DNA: TGTGCCAGCATCCGCCGTTGGACAGGGGGCTTCAATGAGCAGTTCTTC

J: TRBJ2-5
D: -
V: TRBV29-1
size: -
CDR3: CSVCTTGLETQYF
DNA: TGCAGCGTATGTACGACGGGTTTAGAGACCCAGTACTTC

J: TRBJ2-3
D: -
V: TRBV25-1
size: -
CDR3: CASSESDRSTDTQYF
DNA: TGTGCCAGCAGTGAATCGGACCGGAGCACAGATACGCAGTATTTT

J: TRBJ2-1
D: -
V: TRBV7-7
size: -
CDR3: CASSVSRDTNNEQFF
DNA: TGTGCCAGCAGCGTCAGCCGGGACACAAACAATGAGCAGTTCTTC

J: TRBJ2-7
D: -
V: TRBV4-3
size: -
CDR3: CASSQDRGNEQYF
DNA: TGCGCCAGCAGCCAAGATCGTGGGAACGAGCAGTACTTC

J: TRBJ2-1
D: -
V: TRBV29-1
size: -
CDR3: CSAEGGSGEQFF
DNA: TGCAGCGCCGAGGGTGGGTCTGGTGAGCAGTTCTTC

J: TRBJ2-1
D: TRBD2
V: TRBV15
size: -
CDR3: CATRYGRINEQFF
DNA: TGTGCCACCCGATACGGGAGGATAAATGAGCAGTTCTTC

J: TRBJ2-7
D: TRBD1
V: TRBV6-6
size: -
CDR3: CASRSIRGPYEQYF
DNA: TGTGCCAGCAGATCCATCAGGGGGCCATACGAGCAGTACTTC

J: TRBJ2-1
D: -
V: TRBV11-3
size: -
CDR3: CASSARLGNEQFF
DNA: TGTGCCAGCAGCGCCCGACTAGGCAATGAGCAGTTCTTC

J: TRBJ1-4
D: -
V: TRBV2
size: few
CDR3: CASSGQVGEKLFF
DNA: TGTGCCAGCAGTGGACAGGTTGGGGAAAAACTGTTTTTT

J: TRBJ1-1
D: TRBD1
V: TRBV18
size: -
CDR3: CASSPPWTGGPNTEAFF
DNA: TGTGCCAGCTCACCACCGTGGACAGGGGGCCCGAACACTGAAGCTTTCTTT

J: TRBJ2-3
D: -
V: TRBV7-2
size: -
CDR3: CASSARLGGVFGLTQYF
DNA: TGTGCCAGCAGCGCTCGTCTGGGAGGCGTCTTCGGTTTGACGCAGTATTTT

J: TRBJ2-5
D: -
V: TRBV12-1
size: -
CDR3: CASSRGVRDRQETQYF
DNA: TGTGCCAGCAGCAGAGGGGTTCGGGACAGACAAGAGACCCAGTACTTC

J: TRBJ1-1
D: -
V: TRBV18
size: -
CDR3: CASSPPDIWYTEAFF
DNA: TGTGCCAGCTCACCACCGGACATTTGGTACACTGAAGCTTTCTTT

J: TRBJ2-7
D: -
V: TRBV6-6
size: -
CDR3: CASSAGIIYEQYF
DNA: TGTGCCAGCAGTGCCGGGATCATCTACGAGCAGTACTTC

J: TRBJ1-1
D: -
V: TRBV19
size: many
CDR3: CASSMRGMNTEAFF
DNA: TGTGCCAGTAGTATGAGGGGGATGAACACTGAAGCTTTCTTT

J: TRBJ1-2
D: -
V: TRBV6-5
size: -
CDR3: CASRSSRGRDGYTF
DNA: TGTGCCAGCCGATCGAGCAGGGGCCGGGATGGCTACACCTTC

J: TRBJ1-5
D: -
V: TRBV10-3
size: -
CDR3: CANGQISNQPQHF
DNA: TGTGCCAACGGACAGATTAGCAATCAGCCCCAGCATTTT

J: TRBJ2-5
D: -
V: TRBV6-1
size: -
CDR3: CASTTGEETQYF
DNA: TGTGCCAGCACAACGGGGGAGGAGACCCAGTACTTC

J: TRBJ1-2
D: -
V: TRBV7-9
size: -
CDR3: CASNPLGVPNYGYTF
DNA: TGTGCCAGCAACCCCCTTGGGGTCCCGAACTATGGCTACACCTTC

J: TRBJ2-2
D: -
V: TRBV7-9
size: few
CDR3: CASSLGVPTGELFF
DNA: TGTGCCAGCAGCTTAGGGGTCCCCACCGGGGAGCTGTTTTTT

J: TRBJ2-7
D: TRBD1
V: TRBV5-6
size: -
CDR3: CASSPDRASYEQYF
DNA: TGTGCCAGCAGCCCGGACAGGGCATCCTACGAGCAGTACTTC

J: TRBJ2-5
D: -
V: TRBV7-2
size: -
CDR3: CASSSPIGETQYF
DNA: TGTGCCAGCAGCTCCCCCATCGGAGAGACCCAGTACTTC

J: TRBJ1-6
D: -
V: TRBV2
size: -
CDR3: CASTLSRGGSPLHF
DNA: TGTGCCAGCACCCTCTCCCGGGGGGGTTCACCCCTCCACTTT

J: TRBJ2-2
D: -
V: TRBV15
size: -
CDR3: CATSKRSPTGELFF
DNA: TGTGCCACCTCCAAGCGGAGCCCCACCGGGGAGCTGTTTTTT

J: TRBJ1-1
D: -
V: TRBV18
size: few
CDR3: CASSPEALGWNTEAFF
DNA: TGTGCCAGCTCACCGGAGGCGTTGGGGTGGAACACTGAAGCTTTCTTT

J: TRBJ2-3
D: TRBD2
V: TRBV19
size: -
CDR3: CASSEGTSGTDTQYF
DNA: TGTGCCAGTAGTGAGGGGACTAGCGGCACAGATACGCAGTATTTT

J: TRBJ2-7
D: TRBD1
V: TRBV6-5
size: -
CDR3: CASSPRGITGYEQYF
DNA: TGTGCCAGCAGTCCCAGGGGGATCACGGGCTACGAGCAGTACTTC

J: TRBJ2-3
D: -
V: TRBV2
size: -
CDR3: CASRPHPRATDTQYF
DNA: TGTGCCAGCAGGCCGCACCCAAGAGCCACAGATACGCAGTATTTT

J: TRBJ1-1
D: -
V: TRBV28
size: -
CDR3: CASSLPRGWAFF
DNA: TGTGCCAGCAGTCTACCCAGGGGTTGGGCTTTCTTT

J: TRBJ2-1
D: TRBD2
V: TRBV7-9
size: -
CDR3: CASSPRRASGSWGNNEQFF
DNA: TGTGCCAGCAGCCCAAGGAGGGCTAGCGGGAGTTGGGGAAACAATGAGCAGTTCTTC

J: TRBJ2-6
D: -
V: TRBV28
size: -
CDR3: CATRVTGANVLTF
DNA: TGTGCCACCAGGGTAACTGGGGCCAACGTCCTGACTTTC

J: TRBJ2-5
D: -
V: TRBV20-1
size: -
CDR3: CSANGETQYF
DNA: TGCAGTGCTAATGGAGAAACCCAGTACTTC

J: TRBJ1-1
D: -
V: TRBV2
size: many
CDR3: CASSGGDSTEAFF
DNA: TGTGCCAGCAGTGGGGGTGACTCCACTGAAGCTTTCTTT

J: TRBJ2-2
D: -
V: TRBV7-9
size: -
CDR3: CASSFGDFRNTGELFF
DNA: TGTGCCAGCAGCTTTGGGGACTTTCGGAACACCGGGGAGCTGTTTTTT

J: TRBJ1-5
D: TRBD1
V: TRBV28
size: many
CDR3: CANRTGELSNQPQHF
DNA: TGTGCCAACCGGACAGGAGAACTTAGCAATCAGCCCCAGCATTTT

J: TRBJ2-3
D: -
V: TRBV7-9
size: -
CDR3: CASSRELSDTQYF
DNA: TGTGCCAGCAGCCGGGAACTCTCGGATACGCAGTATTTT

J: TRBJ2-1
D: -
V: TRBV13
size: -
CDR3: CASSDARGLNEQFF
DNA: TGTGCCAGCAGCGATGCTAGGGGTCTGAATGAGCAGTTCTTC

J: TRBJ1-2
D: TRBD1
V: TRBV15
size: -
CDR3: CATSRTGGDYGYTF
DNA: TGTGCCACCAGCAGAACAGGGGGCGACTATGGCTACACCTTC

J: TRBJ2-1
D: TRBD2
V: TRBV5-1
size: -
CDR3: CASSLGSGSPHEQFF
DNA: TGCGCCAGCAGCTTGGGTAGCGGGAGCCCCCATGAGCAGTTCTTC

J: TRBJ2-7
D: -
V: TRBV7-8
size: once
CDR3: CASSSRTALDEQYF
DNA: TGTGCCAGCAGCTCCCGGACAGCCCTCGACGAGCAGTACTTC

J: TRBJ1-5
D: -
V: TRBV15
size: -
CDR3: CATSRGDGYSNQPQHF
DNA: TGTGCCACCAGCAGGGGGGACGGCTATAGCAATCAGCCCCAGCATTTT

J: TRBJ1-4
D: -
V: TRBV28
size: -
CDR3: CASSFPGRNNEKLFF
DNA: TGTGCCAGCAGTTTCCCGGGACGTAACAATGAAAAACTGTTTTTT

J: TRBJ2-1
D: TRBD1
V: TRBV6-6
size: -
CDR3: CASSYGTDSYNEQFF
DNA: TGTGCCAGCAGTTACGGGACAGACTCCTACAATGAGCAGTTCTTC

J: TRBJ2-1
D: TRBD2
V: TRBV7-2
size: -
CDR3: CASSLAGLAGVDEQFF
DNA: TGTGCCAGCAGCTTAGCGGGACTAGCGGGAGTCGATGAGCAGTTCTTC

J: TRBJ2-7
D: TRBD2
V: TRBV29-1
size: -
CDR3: CSVEAGGDEQYF
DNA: TGCAGCGTTGAGGCGGGAGGGGATGAGCAGTACTTC

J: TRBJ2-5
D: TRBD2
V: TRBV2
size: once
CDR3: CASTTELAGEETQYF
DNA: TGTGCCAGCACGACCGAGCTAGCGGGAGAAGAGACCCAGTACTTC